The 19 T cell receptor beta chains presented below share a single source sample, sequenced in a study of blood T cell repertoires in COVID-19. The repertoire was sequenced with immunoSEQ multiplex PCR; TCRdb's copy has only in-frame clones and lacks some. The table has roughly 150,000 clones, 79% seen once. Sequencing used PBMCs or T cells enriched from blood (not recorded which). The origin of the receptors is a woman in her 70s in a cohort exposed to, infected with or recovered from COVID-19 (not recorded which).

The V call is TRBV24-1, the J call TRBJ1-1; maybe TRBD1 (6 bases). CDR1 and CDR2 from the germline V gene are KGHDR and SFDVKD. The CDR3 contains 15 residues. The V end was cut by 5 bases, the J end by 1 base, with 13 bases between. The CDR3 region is CATSAGGAGNTEAFF. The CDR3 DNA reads TGTGCCACCAGTGCCGGGGGGGCCGGGAACACTGAAGCTTTCTTT.

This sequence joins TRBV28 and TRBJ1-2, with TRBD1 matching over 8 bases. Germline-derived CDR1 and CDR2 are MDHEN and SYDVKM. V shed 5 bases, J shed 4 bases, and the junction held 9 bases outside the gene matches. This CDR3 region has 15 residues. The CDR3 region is CASSMRGQAVYGYTF. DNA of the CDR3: TGTGCCAGCAGTATGCGGGGACAGGCGGTCTATGGCTACACCTTC.

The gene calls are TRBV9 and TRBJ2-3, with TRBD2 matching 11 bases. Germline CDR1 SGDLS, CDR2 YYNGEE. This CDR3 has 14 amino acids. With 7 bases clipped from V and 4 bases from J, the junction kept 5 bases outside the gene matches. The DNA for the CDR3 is TGTGCCAGCGCAACTAGCGGGAGCTCAGATACGCAGTATTTT. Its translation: CASATSGSSDTQYF.

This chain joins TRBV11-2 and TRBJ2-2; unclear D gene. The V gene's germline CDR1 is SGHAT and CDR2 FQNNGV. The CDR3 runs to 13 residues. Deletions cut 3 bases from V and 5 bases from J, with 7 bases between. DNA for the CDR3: TGTGCCAGCAGCTTGTCCCTAACCGGGGAGCTGTTTTTT. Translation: CASSLSLTGELFF. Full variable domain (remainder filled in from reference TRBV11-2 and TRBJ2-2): EAGVAQSPRYKIIEKRQSVAFWCNPISGHATLYWYQQILGQGPKLLIQFQNNGVVDDSQLPKDRFSAERLKGVDSTLKIQPAKLEDSAVYLCASSLSLTGELFFGEGSRLTVL.

The CDR3: CASSHLTGDYGYTF. Written as DNA, the CDR3 is TGCGCCAGCAGCCATCTGACAGGGGACTATGGCTACACCTTC. The gene calls are TRBV5-1 and TRBJ1-2, with 8 positions matching TRBD1. The V gene end was trimmed by 4 bases and the J gene end by 3 bases; junction bases not matched to a gene: 5. The CDR3 consists of 14 residues. Germline values: CDR1 SGHRS, CDR2 YFSETQ.

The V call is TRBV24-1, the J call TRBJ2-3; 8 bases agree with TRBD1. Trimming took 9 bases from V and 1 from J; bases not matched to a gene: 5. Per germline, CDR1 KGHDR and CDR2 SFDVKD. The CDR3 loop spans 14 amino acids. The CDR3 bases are TGTGCCACCGGAACAGGGGGAGGCACAGATACGCAGTATTTT. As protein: CATGTGGGTDTQYF.

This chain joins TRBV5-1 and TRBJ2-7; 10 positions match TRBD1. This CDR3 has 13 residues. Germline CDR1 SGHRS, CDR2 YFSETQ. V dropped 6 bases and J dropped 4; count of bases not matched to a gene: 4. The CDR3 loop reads CASTGQGVYEQYF. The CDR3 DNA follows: TGCGCCAGCACAGGACAGGGGGTTTACGAGCAGTACTTC.

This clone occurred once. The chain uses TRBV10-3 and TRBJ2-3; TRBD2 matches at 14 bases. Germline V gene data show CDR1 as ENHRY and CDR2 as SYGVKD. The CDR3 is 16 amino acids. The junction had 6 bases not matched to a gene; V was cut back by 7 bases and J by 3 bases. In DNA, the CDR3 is TGTGCCATCACCCTGGGGACTAGCGGGAGTACAGATACGCAGTATTTT. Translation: CAITLGTSGSTDTQYF.

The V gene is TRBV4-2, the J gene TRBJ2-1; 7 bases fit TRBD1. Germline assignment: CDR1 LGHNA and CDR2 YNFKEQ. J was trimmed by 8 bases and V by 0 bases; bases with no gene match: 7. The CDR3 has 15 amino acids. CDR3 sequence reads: CASSQDATGIDEQFF. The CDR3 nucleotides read TGTGCCAGCAGCCAAGATGCGACAGGGATTGATGAGCAGTTCTTC.

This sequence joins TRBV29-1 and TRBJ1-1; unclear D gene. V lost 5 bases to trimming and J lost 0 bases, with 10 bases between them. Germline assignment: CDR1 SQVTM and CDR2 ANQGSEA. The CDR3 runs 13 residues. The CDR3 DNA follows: TGCAGCGTTTTGAGTAACCTGAACACTGAAGCTTTCTTT. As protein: CSVLSNLNTEAFF.

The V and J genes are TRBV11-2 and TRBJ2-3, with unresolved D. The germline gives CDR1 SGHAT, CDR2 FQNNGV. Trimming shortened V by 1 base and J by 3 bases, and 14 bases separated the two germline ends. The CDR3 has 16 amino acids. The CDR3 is CASSLGGPASTDTQYF. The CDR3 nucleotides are TGTGCCAGCAGCTTAGGTGGTCCCGCGTCTACAGATACGCAGTATTTT.

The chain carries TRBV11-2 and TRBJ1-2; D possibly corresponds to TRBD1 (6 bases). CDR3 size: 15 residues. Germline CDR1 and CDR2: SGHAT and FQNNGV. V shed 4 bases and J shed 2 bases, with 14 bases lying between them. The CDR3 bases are TGTGCCAGCAGCTCCCCGACAGGTTGGAACTATGGCTACACCTTC. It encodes CASSSPTGWNYGYTF.

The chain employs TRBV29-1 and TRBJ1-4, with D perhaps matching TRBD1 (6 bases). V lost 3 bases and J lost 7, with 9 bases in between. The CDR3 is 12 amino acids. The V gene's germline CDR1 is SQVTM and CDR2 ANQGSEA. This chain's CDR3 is CSVDRGTEKLFF. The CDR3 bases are TGCAGCGTTGACAGGGGAACTGAAAAACTGTTTTTT. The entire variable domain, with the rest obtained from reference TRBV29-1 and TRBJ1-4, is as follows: SAVISQKPSRDICQRGTSLTIQCQVDSQVTMMFWYRQQPGQSLTLIATANQGSEATYESGFVIDKFPISRPNLTFSTLTVSNMSPEDSSIYLCSVDRGTEKLFFGSGTQLSVL.

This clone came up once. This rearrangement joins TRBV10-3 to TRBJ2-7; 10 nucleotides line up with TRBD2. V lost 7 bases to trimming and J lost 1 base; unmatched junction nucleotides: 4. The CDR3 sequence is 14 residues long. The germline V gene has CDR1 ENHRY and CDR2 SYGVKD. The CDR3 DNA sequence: TGTGCCATCACTAGCGGGAGCGAATCCTACGAGCAGTACTTC. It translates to CAITSGSESYEQYF.

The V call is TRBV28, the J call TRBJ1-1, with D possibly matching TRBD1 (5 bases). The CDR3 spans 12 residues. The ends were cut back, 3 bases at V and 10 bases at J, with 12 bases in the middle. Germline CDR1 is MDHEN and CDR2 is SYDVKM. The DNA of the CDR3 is TGTGCCAGCAGTTTGGAGGGGCTGTCAGCTTTCTTT. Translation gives CASSLEGLSAFF.

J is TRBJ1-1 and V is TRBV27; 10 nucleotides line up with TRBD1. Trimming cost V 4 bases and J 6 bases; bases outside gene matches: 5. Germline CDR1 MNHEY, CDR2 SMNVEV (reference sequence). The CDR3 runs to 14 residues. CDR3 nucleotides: TGTGCCAGCAGTTCCGGACAGGGGGAATCTGAAGCTTTCTTT. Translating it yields CASSSGQGESEAFF.

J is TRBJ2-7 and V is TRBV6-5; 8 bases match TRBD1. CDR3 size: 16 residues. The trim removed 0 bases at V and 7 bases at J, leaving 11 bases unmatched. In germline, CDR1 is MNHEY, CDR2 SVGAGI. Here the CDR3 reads CASSYSILGRGLEQYF. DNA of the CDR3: TGTGCCAGCAGTTACTCGATTCTCGGCAGGGGGCTTGAGCAGTACTTC.

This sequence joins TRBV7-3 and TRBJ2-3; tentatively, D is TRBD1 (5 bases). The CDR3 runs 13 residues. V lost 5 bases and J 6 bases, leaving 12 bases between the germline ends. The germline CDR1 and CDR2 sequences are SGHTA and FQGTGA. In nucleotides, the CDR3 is TGTGCCAGCAGCCCTCAATCAGGGGATACGCAGTATTTT. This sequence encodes CASSPQSGDTQYF. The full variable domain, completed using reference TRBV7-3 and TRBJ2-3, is GAGVSQTPSNKVTEKGKYVELRCDPISGHTALYWYRQSLGQGPEFLIYFQGTGAADDSGLPNDRFFAVRPEGSVSTLKIQRTERGDSAVYLCASSPQSGDTQYFGPGTRLTVL.

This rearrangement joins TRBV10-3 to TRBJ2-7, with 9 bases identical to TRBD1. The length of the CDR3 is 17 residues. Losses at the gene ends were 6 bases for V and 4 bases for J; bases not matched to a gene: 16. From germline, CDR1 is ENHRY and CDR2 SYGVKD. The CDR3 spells CAIRGDRAALGPYEQYF. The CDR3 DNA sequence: TGTGCCATCAGGGGGGACAGGGCGGCCCTAGGACCTTACGAGCAGTACTTC.